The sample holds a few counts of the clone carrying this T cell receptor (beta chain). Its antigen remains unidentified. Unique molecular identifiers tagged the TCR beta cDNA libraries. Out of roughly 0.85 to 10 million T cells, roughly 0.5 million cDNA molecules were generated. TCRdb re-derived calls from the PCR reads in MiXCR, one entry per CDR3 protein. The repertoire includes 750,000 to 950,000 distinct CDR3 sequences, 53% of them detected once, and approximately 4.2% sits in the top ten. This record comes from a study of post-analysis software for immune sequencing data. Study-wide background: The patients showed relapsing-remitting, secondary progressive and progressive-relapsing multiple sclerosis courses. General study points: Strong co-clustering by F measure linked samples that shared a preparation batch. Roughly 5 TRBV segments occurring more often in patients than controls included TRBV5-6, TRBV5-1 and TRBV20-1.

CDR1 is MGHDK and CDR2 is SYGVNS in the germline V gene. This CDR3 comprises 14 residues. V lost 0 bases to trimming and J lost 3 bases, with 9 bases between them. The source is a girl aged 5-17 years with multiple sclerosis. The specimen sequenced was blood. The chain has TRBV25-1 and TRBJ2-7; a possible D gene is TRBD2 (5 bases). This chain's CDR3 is CASSEYGEFYEQYF. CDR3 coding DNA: TGTGCCAGCAGTGAATATGGGGAGTTCTACGAGCAGTACTTC.